This TCR beta chain was profiled in a study of somatic mutations in cytotoxic T cells in rheumatoid arthritis. Findings and limits, study-wide: The authors did not know the antigen targets of the expanded CD8+ clones. Increasing age coincided with elevated CD8+ clonality among rheumatoid arthritis patients, though not among healthy controls.

Separation of CD4+ and CD8+ cells was performed by positive magnetic bead selection, and purity was verified by flow cytometry. This table comes from immunoSEQ multiplex PCR, and its TCRdb copy is limited to in-frame clones, with some not included. The sample yields 6,000 to 9,000 clones, approximately 60% seen once. This clone occurred once. Antigen: not known. Germline V gene lookup returns CDR1 SQVTM and CDR2 ANQGSEA. V lost 8 bases and J lost 0, with 18 bases in between. The CDR3 is made up of 15 amino acids. Sequenced material: CD8+ T cells sorted from blood. The origin of this receptor is a woman aged 40 to 50 in good health. This rearrangement joins TRBV29-1 to TRBJ2-3, with no clear D. In nucleotides, the CDR3 is TGCAGCCCCCTGGTCGTCCAAACTAGCACAGATACGCAGTATTTT. It translates to CSPLVVQTSTDTQYF.